In this sample, the clone carrying this T cell receptor beta chain turned up many times. The antigen remains unidentified. These data are taken from a study of T cells in Graves' hyperthyroidism and ophthalmopathy. At the level of the study: Peripheral blood sampling occurred at initial diagnosis, before any treatment. Study findings and constraints: Blood also showed most of the thyroid clonotypes that were expanded above 0.001.

Disease duration under 2 months; hyperthyroidism patients were aged 18 to 65. The PBMCs were taken from around 10 ml of fresh peripheral blood. Researchers amplified the TCR beta CDR3 regions from RNA transcripts. TCR CDR3 regions were first amplified by RT-PCR with HTBI primers. Each CDR3 protein gets one entry after TCRdb re-called the multiplex PCR reads with MiXCR. The table shows around 340,000 distinct CDR3 sequences, with 17% occurring only once. Germline V CDR1 and CDR2: SEHNR, FQNEAQ (reference sequence). Trimming took off 0 bases at V and 6 bases at J, with 9 bases between the two ends. This CDR3 contains 14 residues.

The sample consisted of blood. V and J are TRBV7-9 and TRBJ2-1; D might be TRBD1 (6 bases). This sequence originates from a woman in her thirties with Graves' hyperthyroidism that later progressed to Graves' ophthalmopathy. CDR3 coding DNA: TGTGCCAGCAGCTTAGCTTCAGGGGTCAATGAGCAGTTCTTC. It yields the protein CASSLASGVNEQFF. The whole variable domain, remainder taken from reference TRBV7-9 and TRBJ2-1, is DTGVSQNPRHKITKRGQNVTFRCDPISEHNRLYWYRQTLGQGPEFLTYFQNEAQLEKSRLLSDRFSAERPKGSFSTLEIQRTEQGDSAMYLCASSLASGVNEQFFGPGTRLTVL.